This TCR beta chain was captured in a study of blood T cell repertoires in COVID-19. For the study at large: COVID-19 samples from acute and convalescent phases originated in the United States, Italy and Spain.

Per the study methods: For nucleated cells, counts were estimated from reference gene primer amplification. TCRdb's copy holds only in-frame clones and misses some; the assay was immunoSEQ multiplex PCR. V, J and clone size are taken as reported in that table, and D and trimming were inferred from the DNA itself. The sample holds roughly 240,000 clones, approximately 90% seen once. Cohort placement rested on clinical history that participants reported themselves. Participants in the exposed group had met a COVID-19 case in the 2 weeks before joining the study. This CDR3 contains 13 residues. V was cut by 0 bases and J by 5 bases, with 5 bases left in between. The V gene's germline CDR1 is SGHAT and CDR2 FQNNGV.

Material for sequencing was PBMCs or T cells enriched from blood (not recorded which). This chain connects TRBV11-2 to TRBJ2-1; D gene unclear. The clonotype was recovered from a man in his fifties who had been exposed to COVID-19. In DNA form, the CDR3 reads TGTGCCAGCAGCTTAGAACAGAACAATGAGCAGTTCTTC. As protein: CASSLEQNNEQFF. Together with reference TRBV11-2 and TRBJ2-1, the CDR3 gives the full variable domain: EAGVAQSPRYKIIEKRQSVAFWCNPISGHATLYWYQQILGQGPKLLIQFQNNGVVDDSQLPKDRFSAERLKGVDSTLKIQPAKLEDSAVYLCASSLEQNNEQFFGPGTRLTVL.